A selection of T cell receptor beta chains follows, all from one sample in a study of beta chain features in type 1 diabetes. Sequencing used immunoSEQ multiplex PCR; TCRdb keeps in-frame clones, though not all of them. The data contain about 150,000 clones, 9% to 10% of them seen just once; the ten biggest clones take up roughly 2.5%. Sample: central memory CD4+ T cells from blood. These receptors were obtained from a woman between 18 and 30 years old in good health. CDR3s include the opening cysteine and the closing phenylalanine or tryptophan. The D gene is left open where the match is weak. Expanded clones get a size class; other rows say once, few or many, or leave the size out.

TRBD1,TRBJ2-1,TRBV7-2,few,CASSLRDRDNEQFF,TGTGCCAGCAGCTTAAGGGACAGGGACAATGAGCAGTTCTTC
NA,TRBJ2-3,TRBV5-1,NA,CASSLAGEDTQYF,TGCGCCAGCAGCTTGGCAGGGGAAGATACGCAGTATTTT
NA,TRBJ1-6,TRBV7-8,many,CASSYHGGAESPLHF,TGTGCCAGCAGCTATCACGGAGGGGCTGAGTCACCCCTCCACTTT
NA,TRBJ1-5,TRBV5-1,few,CASSLGEGGPQHF,TGCGCCAGCAGCCTGGGGGAGGGCGGGCCCCAGCATTTT
TRBD2,TRBJ2-7,TRBV29-1,NA,CSVSSGRSSYEQYF,TGCAGCGTTTCTAGCGGCCGGAGCTCCTACGAGCAGTACTTC
NA,TRBJ2-1,TRBV11-3,NA,CASSLVTGTNEQFF,TGTGCCAGCAGCTTAGTTACGGGTACCAATGAGCAGTTCTTC
TRBD1,TRBJ1-2,TRBV4-1,NA,CASSDNFVRGRDYGYTF,TGCGCCAGCAGCGACAATTTTGTGAGGGGGCGGGACTATGGCTACACCTTC
NA,TRBJ2-1,TRBV19,few,CASNPGRSYNEQFF,TGTGCCAGTAACCCGGGAAGGTCCTACAATGAGCAGTTCTTC
TRBD2,TRBJ2-1,TRBV2,NA,CASSESSGRANEQFF,TGTGCCAGCAGTGAAAGTAGCGGGAGAGCCAATGAGCAGTTCTTC
TRBD2,TRBJ2-7,TRBV6-1,NA,CATKTRGDGREQYF,TGTGCCACCAAGACCCGGGGGGACGGGCGCGAGCAGTACTTC
TRBD2,TRBJ2-3,TRBV5-1,many,CASNPTSGGTDTQYF,TGCGCCAGCAACCCCACTAGCGGGGGCACAGATACGCAGTATTTT
NA,TRBJ2-3,TRBV7-9,many,CASSGSGGTDTQYF,TGTGCCAGCAGCGGGTCGGGGGGCACAGATACGCAGTATTTT
NA,TRBJ2-5,TRBV5-1,NA,CASSYGTNGETQYF,TGCGCCAGCAGCTACGGGACAAATGGGGAGACCCAGTACTTC
NA,TRBJ1-1,TRBV30,few,CAAGGRAGTEAFF,TGTGCCGCCGGGGGTAGGGCCGGCACTGAAGCTTTCTTT
TRBD1,TRBJ1-1,TRBV18,few,CASSPLQGVNTEAFF,TGTGCCAGCTCACCACTCCAGGGGGTGAACACTGAAGCTTTCTTT
NA,TRBJ2-7,TRBV15,few,CATSREGAIGNEQYF,TGTGCCACCAGCAGAGAGGGAGCAATCGGCAACGAGCAGTACTTC
TRBD2,TRBJ2-3,TRBV18,NA,CASSPSSGGGADTQYF,TGTGCCAGCTCACCCTCTAGCGGGGGGGGCGCAGATACGCAGTATTTT
TRBD1,TRBJ2-7,TRBV7-2,NA,CASRFDRGIDEQYF,TGTGCCAGCAGATTCGACAGGGGGATCGACGAGCAGTACTTC
TRBD2,TRBJ2-3,TRBV11-2,few,CASSLGGGTQYF,TGTGCCAGCAGCTTGGGGGGGGGTACGCAGTATTTT
NA,TRBJ1-3,TRBV9,few,CASSDRGGSGNTIYF,TGTGCCAGCAGCGACAGAGGGGGCTCTGGAAACACCATATATTTT
TRBD1,TRBJ2-5,TRBV7-2,few,CASSSGTVQETQYF,TGTGCCAGCAGCTCAGGGACAGTCCAAGAGACCCAGTACTTC
NA,TRBJ1-5,TRBV27,few,CASSLFGGGVGQPQHF,TGTGCCAGCAGTTTATTCGGCGGGGGGGTGGGTCAGCCCCAGCATTTT
NA,TRBJ1-1,TRBV19,NA,CASSIVSSGATEAFF,TGTGCCAGTAGTATTGTTAGTTCAGGGGCCACTGAAGCTTTCTTT
TRBD1,TRBJ2-5,TRBV10-3,NA,CAISELQGAGETQYF,TGTGCCATCAGTGAGTTACAGGGGGCAGGCGAGACCCAGTACTTC
NA,TRBJ2-5,TRBV9,few,CASSVYPSQETQYF,TGTGCCAGCAGCGTATACCCCAGTCAAGAGACCCAGTACTTC
TRBD2,TRBJ2-2,TRBV4-2,NA,CASRQKWLAGGIADGELFF,TGTGCCAGCAGACAAAAATGGCTAGCGGGGGGGATTGCCGATGGGGAGCTGTTTTTT
NA,TRBJ2-1,TRBV7-2,few,CASSLYDSDEQFF,TGTGCCAGCAGCTTATATGACAGCGATGAGCAGTTCTTC
TRBD1,TRBJ1-2,TRBV7-8,few,CASSSDRALDDYGYTF,TGTGCCAGCAGCTCCGACAGGGCCCTGGATGACTATGGCTACACCTTC